These T cell receptor beta chains were read from a single sample in a study of T cell repertoires in cytomegalovirus infection. TCRdb re-analysed the reads in MiXCR, keeping a single row per CDR3 protein. The sample contains around 710,000 distinct CDR3 sequences, 29% of which appear only once. For these TCRs, the target antigens are not known. Source: cultured CD8+ T cells from PBMCs, taken from culture after CMV antigen stimulation. The receptors originated from a human donor in good health (CMV status not recorded). Some clones in this sample may be carry-over from other donors' samples. The CDR3 runs from the conserved cysteine through the conserved F or W. D genes are given only for firm matches. The listing skips clone size in some rows; elsewhere it reads once, few, many or a size class.

J gene | V gene | D gene | clone size | CDR3 DNA | CDR3 protein
TRBJ1-1 | TRBV6-8 | - | few | TGTGCCAGCAGTGAAAGGTATCGGGGCAGGGAGAACACTGAAGCTTTCTTT | CASSERYRGRENTEAFF
TRBJ2-3 | TRBV20-1 | TRBD2 | - | TGCAGTGCTAGAGTAGCGGGTCCCACAGATACGCAGTATTTT | CSARVAGPTDTQYF
TRBJ1-1 | TRBV7-2 | - | many | TGTGCCAGCAGACCCCCGGACACGCGGGAAGCTTTCTTT | CASRPPDTREAFF
TRBJ2-1 | TRBV7-8 | TRBD2 | many | TGTGCCAGCAGTCCCTTCGAGCGGGGGGGCATTCATGAGCAGTTCTTC | CASSPFERGGIHEQFF
TRBJ1-1 | TRBV2 | - | once | TGTGCCAGCAGTTCCCGACAGACGCCGGAAACTGAAGCTTTCTTT | CASSSRQTPETEAFF
TRBJ2-1 | TRBV4-2 | TRBD1 | - | TGTGCCAGCAGCCAACTATTTCGGGACAGTCTCTACAATGAGCAGTTCTTC | CASSQLFRDSLYNEQFF
TRBJ1-4 | TRBV5-6 | - | - | TGTGCCAGCAGCGCGGGGTCCAGAATTAGTGAAAAACTGTTTTTT | CASSAGSRISEKLFF
TRBJ2-5 | TRBV4-1 | - | many | TGCGCCAGCAGCCGTTCAACAGGTTTCCAAGAGACCCAGTACTTC | CASSRSTGFQETQYF
TRBJ2-5 | TRBV27 | TRBD2 | - | TGTGCCAGCAGTTCACGTGATTTAATCGGGGGGCAAGAGACCCAGTACTTC | CASSSRDLIGGQETQYF
TRBJ1-2 | TRBV25-1 | - | - | TGTGCCAGCAGTGAACTCAACTATGGCTACACCTTC | CASSELNYGYTF
TRBJ2-5 | TRBV7-2 | TRBD2 | - | TGTGCCAGCAGCTTTTTGGAGGGACTAGCGGGACAAGAGACCCAGTACTTC | CASSFLEGLAGQETQYF
TRBJ1-1 | TRBV7-6 | - | many | TGTGCCAGCAGCTTAGGGGCCCCTTCTGAAGCTTTCTTT | CASSLGAPSEAFF